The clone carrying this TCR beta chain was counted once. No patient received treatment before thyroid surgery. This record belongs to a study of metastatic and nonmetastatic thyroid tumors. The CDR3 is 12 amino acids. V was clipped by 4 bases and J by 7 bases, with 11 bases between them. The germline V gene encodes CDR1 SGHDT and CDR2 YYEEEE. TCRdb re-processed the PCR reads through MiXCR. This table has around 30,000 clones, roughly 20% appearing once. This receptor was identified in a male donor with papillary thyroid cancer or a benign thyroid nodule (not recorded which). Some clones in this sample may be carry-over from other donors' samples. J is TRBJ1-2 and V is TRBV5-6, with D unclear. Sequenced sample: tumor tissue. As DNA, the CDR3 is TGTGCCAGCAGCGCGGGGTCGGGTGGCTACACCTTC. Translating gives CASSAGSGGYTF.